The T cell receptor (beta chain) described here comes from a study of tumor and adjacent non-tumor tissue in lung cancer. No cell sorting was done before RNA was extracted from the tissue. Distant lung tissue was collected more than 3 cm away from the tumor edge. A modified ARM-PCR protocol with three rounds of nested PCR amplified TCRbeta. Via MiXCR, TCRdb re-called the multiplex PCR reads, giving one row per CDR3 protein. The sample consists of 48,000 or so distinct CDR3 sequences, around 67% of them appearing once. At least ten counts were recorded for this clonotype. The CDR3 is 15 residues long. The germline V gene has CDR1 DFQATT and CDR2 SNEGSKA (reference sequence). V dropped 6 bases and J dropped 3; count of bases not matched to a gene: 6.

Sequenced: distant non-tumor lung tissue. V gene TRBV20-1 combines with J gene TRBJ2-1, with 12 positions matching TRBD2. This TCR came from an older woman with non-small cell lung cancer. For the CDR3, the DNA is TGCAGTGCGACCGGGACTAGCGGGCTCTACAATGAGCAGTTCTTC. Encoded protein: CSATGTSGLYNEQFF.